This T cell receptor beta chain was captured in a study of T cell responses to AZD1222 COVID-19 vaccine. Method: immunoSEQ multiplex PCR; TCRdb's copy keeps in-frame clones and lacks some. The repertoire holds more than 95,000 clones, with roughly 90% as singletons. General study points: Every sample of the repertoires postdated the peak T cell response.

In regard to this clone: Its specificity is not known.

Trimming took off 2 bases at V and 4 bases at J, with 8 bases between the two ends. Per germline, CDR1 MDHEN and CDR2 SYDVKM. The length of the CDR3 is 14 residues. This receptor was taken from an adult in good health. This chain joins TRBV28 and TRBJ2-2, with D hard to call. The specimen was peripheral blood, collected on day 0 of AZD1222 vaccination. The CDR3 coding sequence is TGTGCCAGCAGTTTAGCTCGTCCCACCGGGGAGCTGTTTTTT. This translates into CASSLARPTGELFF.